This is a list of T cell receptor beta chains from one sample in a study of CD8+CD57+ T cells in acquired aplastic anemia. TCRdb ran MiXCR on the reads and lists one entry per CDR3 protein. The data hold 150,000 to 160,000 distinct CDR3 sequences, with approximately 52% observed a single time. The sequencing sample was made of sorted CD4+, CD8+, or CD8+CD57+ T cells (not recorded which) from PBMCs. The receptors originated from a human donor with aplastic anemia. Each CDR3 is given with its conserved first and last residue. Fields, in order: CDR3 DNA, CDR3 protein, J gene, V gene, clone size, D gene. D genes are given only for firm matches. Clone size appears in some rows only: once, few, many, or a class for an expanded clone.

DNA: TGTGCTAGCAGCCCGGCTGCCGGGACGCAAGAGACCCAGTACTTC
CDR3: CASSPAAGTQETQYF
J: TRBJ2-5
V: TRBV7-7
size: once
D: NA

DNA: TGTGCCACCAGTGACGCTACTAGCGTTCCCTACAATGAGCAGTTCTTC
CDR3: CATSDATSVPYNEQFF
J: TRBJ2-1
V: TRBV24-1
size: few
D: TRBD2

DNA: TGTGCCAGCAGCTCTCCAAGCTCCTACGAGCAGTACTTC
CDR3: CASSSPSSYEQYF
J: TRBJ2-7
V: TRBV9
size: many
D: NA

DNA: TGTGCCAGCAGTTACTCTCTAGCGGGACTCAATGAGCAGTTCTTC
CDR3: CASSYSLAGLNEQFF
J: TRBJ2-1
V: TRBV25-1
size: NA
D: TRBD2

DNA: TGTGCCATCAGTGATGGTCCATATGGCTACACCTTC
CDR3: CAISDGPYGYTF
J: TRBJ1-2
V: TRBV10-3
size: NA
D: NA

DNA: TGTGCCAGCAGTTTATCTGTGGTTAGTGAGCAGTTCTTC
CDR3: CASSLSVVSEQFF
J: TRBJ2-1
V: TRBV27
size: few
D: NA

DNA: TGTGCCAGCAGTTACGATGTCAGGGGGTTAAGCGAGCAGTACTTC
CDR3: CASSYDVRGLSEQYF
J: TRBJ2-7
V: TRBV6-5
size: NA
D: TRBD1

DNA: TGCAGCGTTCGAGGGGATACGTACACAGATACGCAGTATTTT
CDR3: CSVRGDTYTDTQYF
J: TRBJ2-3
V: TRBV29-1
size: many
D: NA

DNA: TGTGCCAGCAGTGGACCAGGGAAACCTAATGGCTACACCTTC
CDR3: CASSGPGKPNGYTF
J: TRBJ1-2
V: TRBV6-1
size: many
D: NA

DNA: TGTGCCAGTAGTCAAGTTGCGGGTGGCACTGAAGCTTTCTTT
CDR3: CASSQVAGGTEAFF
J: TRBJ1-1
V: TRBV19
size: NA
D: NA

DNA: TGCGCCAGCAGCCTGAGGACAGGGACGGACGAGCAGTACTTC
CDR3: CASSLRTGTDEQYF
J: TRBJ2-7
V: TRBV5-1
size: NA
D: TRBD1

DNA: TGTGCCCCCTCTGACAGGATCCTTGGCTACACCTTC
CDR3: CAPSDRILGYTF
J: TRBJ1-2
V: TRBV7-7
size: NA
D: NA

DNA: TGCGCCAGCAGCAAGGACAGGGACACTAATTCACCCCTCCACTTT
CDR3: CASSKDRDTNSPLHF
J: TRBJ1-6
V: TRBV5-1
size: NA
D: TRBD1

DNA: TGTGCCAGCAGCCCTGAGACAGGGGGCGCAGATACGCAGTATTTT
CDR3: CASSPETGGADTQYF
J: TRBJ2-3
V: TRBV11-1
size: NA
D: TRBD1

DNA: TGTGCCACCAGCAGAGCTAGCGGGGGGACCTACGAGCAGTACTTC
CDR3: CATSRASGGTYEQYF
J: TRBJ2-7
V: TRBV15
size: NA
D: TRBD2

DNA: TGTGCCAGCATCGAGGACAGGGGTTCCACTGAAGCTTTCTTT
CDR3: CASIEDRGSTEAFF
J: TRBJ1-1
V: TRBV6-2/TRBV6-3
size: NA
D: TRBD1

DNA: TGTGCCAGCAGCCAAGGGCCTCAGGGGGAAGCTTTCTTT
CDR3: CASSQGPQGEAFF
J: TRBJ1-1
V: TRBV3-1
size: NA
D: NA

DNA: TGTGCCAGTAGTTTTGACACGAACTATGGCTACACCTTC
CDR3: CASSFDTNYGYTF
J: TRBJ1-2
V: TRBV19
size: NA
D: NA

DNA: TGTGCCAGCAGCTTAACGAGAGTAGGGAACACCGGGGAGCTGTTTTTT
CDR3: CASSLTRVGNTGELFF
J: TRBJ2-2
V: TRBV7-9
size: NA
D: NA

DNA: TGTGCCACCAGCAGAGGGACAGGAAGAACAGATACGCAGTATTTT
CDR3: CATSRGTGRTDTQYF
J: TRBJ2-3
V: TRBV15
size: NA
D: TRBD1

DNA: TGTGCCAGCAGTGTTCAGGACAGCTATGGCTACACCTTC
CDR3: CASSVQDSYGYTF
J: TRBJ1-2
V: TRBV2
size: NA
D: NA

DNA: TGTGCCAGTAGTACCACCTTAACGTGGGGATGGGTTGAGCAGTTCTTC
CDR3: CASSTTLTWGWVEQFF
J: TRBJ2-1
V: TRBV19
size: many
D: NA

DNA: TGCAGCGTTGAAGGTGAGACTAGCGTCGATGAGCTGTTTTTT
CDR3: CSVEGETSVDELFF
J: TRBJ2-2
V: TRBV29-1
size: NA
D: TRBD2

DNA: TGCAGCGTTGCGGGGACAGATCATCAAGAGACCCAGTACTTC
CDR3: CSVAGTDHQETQYF
J: TRBJ2-5
V: TRBV29-1
size: NA
D: TRBD1

DNA: TGCGCCAGCAGTGGCTCAGAGAATCAGCCCCAGCATTTT
CDR3: CASSGSENQPQHF
J: TRBJ1-5
V: TRBV10-2
size: many
D: NA

DNA: TGTGCCAGCAGCGTAGTAGCTAACGTAGGTGAGCAGTTCTTC
CDR3: CASSVVANVGEQFF
J: TRBJ2-1
V: TRBV9
size: many
D: NA

DNA: TGCGCCAGCAGCCAAGCCCAGGGAACTAGCGGGAGGTACAATGAGCAGTTCTTC
CDR3: CASSQAQGTSGRYNEQFF
J: TRBJ2-1
V: TRBV4-1
size: NA
D: TRBD2

DNA: TGCAGCGTTCCCCGGGACAGGAATACAGATACGCAGTATTTT
CDR3: CSVPRDRNTDTQYF
J: TRBJ2-3
V: TRBV29-1
size: NA
D: TRBD1

DNA: TGTGCCACCAGCAGAGGGGACTCCTACAATGAGCAGTTCTTC
CDR3: CATSRGDSYNEQFF
J: TRBJ2-1
V: TRBV15
size: NA
D: NA

DNA: TGTGCCAGCAGTTACCTCGGGACCGAGCAGTACTTC
CDR3: CASSYLGTEQYF
J: TRBJ2-7
V: TRBV6-2/TRBV6-3
size: many
D: NA

DNA: TGTGCCAGCAGCGTCCACACCGGGGAGCTGTTTTTT
CDR3: CASSVHTGELFF
J: TRBJ2-2
V: TRBV2
size: NA
D: NA

DNA: TGTGCCAGCAGCGCCGACGAAGAGACCCAGTACTTC
CDR3: CASSADEETQYF
J: TRBJ2-5
V: TRBV7-3
size: NA
D: NA

DNA: TGCAGTGCTAGGCAGGACAGGGTCTGGGCACCCCTCCACTTT
CDR3: CSARQDRVWAPLHF
J: TRBJ1-6
V: TRBV20-1
size: many
D: TRBD1

DNA: TGTGCCAGCAGTTTAAGGGGAGGCACAGATACGCAGTATTTT
CDR3: CASSLRGGTDTQYF
J: TRBJ2-3
V: TRBV12-3/TRBV12-4
size: NA
D: NA

DNA: TGCAGTGCTAGAGGCCCCCAGACCAACTCTGGAAACACCATACATTTT
CDR3: CSARGPQTNSGNTIHF
J: TRBJ1-3
V: TRBV20-1
size: NA
D: NA

DNA: TGTGCCAGCAGCTGGGGACAGGGGGCGGCTGAAGCTTTCTTT
CDR3: CASSWGQGAAEAFF
J: TRBJ1-1
V: TRBV5-6
size: NA
D: TRBD1

DNA: TGTGCCAGCAGCGTAGGGGCGGGAGCCCCTTCCGAGCAGTACTTC
CDR3: CASSVGAGAPSEQYF
J: TRBJ2-7
V: TRBV9
size: NA
D: TRBD2

DNA: TGTGCCAGCAGCCAAGATTTGAGGGAGTCCCTCCCCTACTTC
CDR3: CASSQDLRESLPYF
J: TRBJ2-7
V: TRBV4-2
size: NA
D: NA

DNA: TGTGCCAGTAGTAGAACGTTGTCTCTGGACAGGGTAGAGACCCAGTACTTC
CDR3: CASSRTLSLDRVETQYF
J: TRBJ2-5
V: TRBV19
size: NA
D: TRBD1

DNA: TGTGCCACCAGTGAAGGACCCCCGGCCTATGGCTACACCTTC
CDR3: CATSEGPPAYGYTF
J: TRBJ1-2
V: TRBV24-1
size: NA
D: NA

DNA: TGCGCCAGCAGTGTACTAGGACAGGGGAACACTGAAGCTTTCTTT
CDR3: CASSVLGQGNTEAFF
J: TRBJ1-1
V: TRBV10-1
size: NA
D: TRBD1

DNA: TGTGCCAGCAGCTTAAGGACTAGCGGGAGCTACGAGCAGTACTTC
CDR3: CASSLRTSGSYEQYF
J: TRBJ2-7
V: TRBV13
size: few
D: TRBD2

DNA: TGTGCCAGCAGTCAATACCAGGGGGGCACTGAAGCTTTCTTT
CDR3: CASSQYQGGTEAFF
J: TRBJ1-1
V: TRBV12-3/TRBV12-4
size: many
D: TRBD1

DNA: TGTGCCAGCGCAAGCGTCGGGGGTCTGAATCCTACTAATGAAAAACTGTTTTTT
CDR3: CASASVGGLNPTNEKLFF
J: TRBJ1-4
V: TRBV12-3/TRBV12-4
size: few
D: NA

DNA: TGTGCCAGCAGCCCGGACTACCTTACCTACGAGCAGTACTTC
CDR3: CASSPDYLTYEQYF
J: TRBJ2-7
V: TRBV14
size: NA
D: NA

DNA: TGTGCCAGCAGTGTAGGGGGCGTAGGTGGCTACACCTTC
CDR3: CASSVGGVGGYTF
J: TRBJ1-2
V: TRBV2
size: NA
D: TRBD1